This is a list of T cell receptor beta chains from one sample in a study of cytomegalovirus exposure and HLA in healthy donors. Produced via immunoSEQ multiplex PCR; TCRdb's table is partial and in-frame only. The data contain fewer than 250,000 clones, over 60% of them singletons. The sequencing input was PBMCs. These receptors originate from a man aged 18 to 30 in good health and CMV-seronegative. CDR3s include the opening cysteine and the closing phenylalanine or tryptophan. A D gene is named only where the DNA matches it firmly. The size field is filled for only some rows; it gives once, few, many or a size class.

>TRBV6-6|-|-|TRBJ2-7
CASSPSAGRTYEQYF
TGTGCCAGCAGCCCCTCGGCAGGGCGGACCTACGAGCAGTACTTC
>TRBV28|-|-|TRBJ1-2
CASSLSVNYGYTF
TGTGCCAGCAGTTTATCCGTGAACTATGGCTACACCTTC
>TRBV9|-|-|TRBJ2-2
CASSDRGMISGELFF
TGTGCCAGCAGCGATCGGGGGATGATATCCGGGGAGCTGTTTTTT
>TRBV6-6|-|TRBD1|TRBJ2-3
CASRDRGAADTQYF
TGTGCCAGCAGAGACAGGGGGGCTGCAGATACGCAGTATTTT
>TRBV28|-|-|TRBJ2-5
CASSLGGGQETQYF
TGTGCCAGCAGTTTGGGAGGGGGTCAAGAGACCCAGTACTTC
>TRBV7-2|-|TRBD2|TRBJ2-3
CASSQLAGVITDTQYF
TGTGCCAGCAGCCAGCTAGCGGGAGTGATCACAGATACGCAGTATTTT
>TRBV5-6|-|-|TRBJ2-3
CASSAALGAGPDTQYF
TGTGCCAGCAGCGCCGCATTGGGAGCGGGCCCAGATACGCAGTATTTT
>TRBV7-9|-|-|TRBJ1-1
CASSPFATGMNTEAFF
TGTGCCAGCAGCCCGTTCGCGACAGGTATGAACACTGAAGCTTTCTTT
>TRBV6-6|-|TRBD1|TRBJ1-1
CASSYLGQGFPEAFF
TGTGCCAGCAGTTACTTAGGACAGGGGTTCCCTGAAGCTTTCTTT
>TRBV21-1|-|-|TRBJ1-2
CASSISRQGQTF
TGTGCCAGCAGCATCTCAAGACAGGGTCAAACCTTC
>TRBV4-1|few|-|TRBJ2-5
CASSQGSRGQETQYF
TGCGCCAGCAGCCAGGGGTCCCGGGGCCAAGAGACCCAGTACTTC
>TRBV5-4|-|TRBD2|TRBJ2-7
CASSTAAGTSGSIEQYF
TGTGCCAGCAGCACCGCCGCCGGGACTAGCGGGAGTATTGAGCAGTACTTC
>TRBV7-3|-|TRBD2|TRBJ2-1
CASSPGRGGEQFF
TGTGCCAGCAGCCCCGGTCGGGGGGGTGAGCAGTTCTTC
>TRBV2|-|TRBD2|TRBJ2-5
CASTSGLAGVETQYF
TGTGCCAGCACCTCGGGACTAGCGGGAGTAGAGACCCAGTACTTC
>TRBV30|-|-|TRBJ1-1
CAQNEDTEAFF
TGTGCCCAGAATGAGGACACTGAAGCTTTCTTT
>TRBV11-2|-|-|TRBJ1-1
CASSTPRGSTEAFF
TGTGCCAGCAGCACCCCCAGGGGCTCCACTGAAGCTTTCTTT
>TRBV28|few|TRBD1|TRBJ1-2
CASRRLGQGARGYTF
TGTGCCAGCAGGCGGCTGGGACAGGGGGCGAGGGGCTACACCTTC
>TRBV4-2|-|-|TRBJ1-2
CASSQELSRRTF
TGTGCCAGCAGCCAAGAGCTTTCGCGCAGGACCTTC
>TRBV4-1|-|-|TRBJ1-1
CASSQVEGSTEAFF
TGCGCCAGCAGCCAAGTGGAGGGGAGCACTGAAGCTTTCTTT
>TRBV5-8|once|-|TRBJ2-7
CASSGFGSYEQYF
TGTGCCAGCAGCGGTTTCGGGTCCTACGAGCAGTACTTC
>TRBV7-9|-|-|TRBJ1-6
CASSATATASPLHF
TGTGCCAGCAGCGCCACCGCGACAGCCTCACCCCTCCACTTT
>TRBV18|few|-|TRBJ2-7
CASSPIPTQTYEQYF
TGTGCCAGCTCACCTATTCCCACACAAACCTACGAGCAGTACTTC
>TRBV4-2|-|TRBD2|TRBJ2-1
CASRVFEGLAGHNEQFF
TGTGCCAGCAGAGTTTTCGAGGGACTAGCGGGCCACAATGAGCAGTTCTTC
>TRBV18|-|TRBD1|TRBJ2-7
CASSPLTGVREQYF
TGTGCCAGCTCACCACTGACAGGGGTAAGGGAGCAGTACTTC
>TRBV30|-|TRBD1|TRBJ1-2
CARQGTGGGYTF
TGTGCCCGACAAGGGACAGGTGGCGGCTACACCTTC
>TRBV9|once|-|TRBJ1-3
CASSVGSGGNTIYF
TGTGCCAGCAGCGTAGGGTCGGGGGGAAACACCATATATTTT
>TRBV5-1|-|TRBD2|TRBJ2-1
CASTEGGKDEQFF
TGCGCCAGCACGGAGGGAGGGAAGGATGAGCAGTTCTTC
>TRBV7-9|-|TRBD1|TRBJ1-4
CSGGGQVDPTNEKLFF
TGTTCCGGAGGGGGACAGGTAGACCCAACTAATGAAAAACTGTTTTTT
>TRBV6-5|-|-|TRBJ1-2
CASSSLGGSNYGYTF
TGTGCCAGCAGTTCCCTGGGGGGTAGCAACTATGGCTACACCTTC
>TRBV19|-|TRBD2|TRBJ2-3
CASTQDFAGGTDTQYF
TGTGCCAGTACCCAGGACTTTGCGGGAGGCACGGATACGCAGTATTTT
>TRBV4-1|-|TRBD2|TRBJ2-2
CASTPSGLAGYGELFF
TGCGCCAGCACCCCATCGGGACTAGCGGGGTACGGGGAGCTGTTTTTT
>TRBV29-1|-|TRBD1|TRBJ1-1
CSAEKRQGSMNTEAFF
TGCAGCGCTGAAAAAAGACAGGGCAGCATGAACACTGAAGCTTTCTTT
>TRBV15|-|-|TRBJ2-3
CATSRDQGRDTQYF
TGTGCCACCAGCAGAGATCAGGGGCGAGATACGCAATATTTT
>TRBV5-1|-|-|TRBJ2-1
CASSLATSQSMNEQFF
TGCGCCAGCAGCTTGGCGACTTCCCAAAGCATGAATGAGCAGTTCTTC
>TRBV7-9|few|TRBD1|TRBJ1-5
CASSLGTGDNNQPQHF
TGTGCCAGCAGCCTAGGGACAGGGGATAACAATCAGCCCCAGCATTTT
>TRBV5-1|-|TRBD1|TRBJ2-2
CASSLAPLWTGGRNLGELFF
TGCGCCAGCAGCTTGGCCCCCCTATGGACAGGGGGCCGTAATCTAGGGGAGCTGTTTTTT
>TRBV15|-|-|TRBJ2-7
CATSRGQASSYEQYF
TGTGCCACCAGCAGAGGTCAGGCTTCGTCCTACGAGCAGTACTTC
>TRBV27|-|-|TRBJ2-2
CASRPLGGPGELFF
TGTGCCAGCAGACCCCTCGGGGGGCCCGGGGAGCTGTTTTTT
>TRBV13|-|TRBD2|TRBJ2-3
CASSSRGLAGGTDTQYF
TGTGCCAGCAGCTCGAGAGGACTAGCGGGAGGAACAGATACGCAGTATTTT
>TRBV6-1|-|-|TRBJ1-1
CASMLAWGNTEAFF
TGTGCCAGCATGCTAGCATGGGGGAACACTGAAGCTTTCTTT
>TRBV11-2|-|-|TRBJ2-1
CASSLDRGSYNEQFF
TGTGCCAGCAGCTTAGACCGGGGCTCCTACAATGAGCAGTTCTTC